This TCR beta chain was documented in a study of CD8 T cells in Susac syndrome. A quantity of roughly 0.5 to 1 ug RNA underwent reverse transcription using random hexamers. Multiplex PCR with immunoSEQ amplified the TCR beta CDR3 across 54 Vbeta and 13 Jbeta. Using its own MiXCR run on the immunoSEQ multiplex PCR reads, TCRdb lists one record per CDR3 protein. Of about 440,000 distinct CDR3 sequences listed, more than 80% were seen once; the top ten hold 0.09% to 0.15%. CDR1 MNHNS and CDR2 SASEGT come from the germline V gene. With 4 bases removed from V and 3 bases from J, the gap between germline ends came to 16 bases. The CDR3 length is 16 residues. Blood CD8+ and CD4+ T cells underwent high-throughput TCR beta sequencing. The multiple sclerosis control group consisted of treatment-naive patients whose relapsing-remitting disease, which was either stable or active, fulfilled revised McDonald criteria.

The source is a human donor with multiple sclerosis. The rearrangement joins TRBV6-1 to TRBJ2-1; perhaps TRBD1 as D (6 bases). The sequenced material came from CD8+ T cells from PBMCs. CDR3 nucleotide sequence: TGTGCCAGCAGTGCCTGGTCAGGGGCCCTCTACAATGAGCAGTTCTTC. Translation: CASSAWSGALYNEQFF.